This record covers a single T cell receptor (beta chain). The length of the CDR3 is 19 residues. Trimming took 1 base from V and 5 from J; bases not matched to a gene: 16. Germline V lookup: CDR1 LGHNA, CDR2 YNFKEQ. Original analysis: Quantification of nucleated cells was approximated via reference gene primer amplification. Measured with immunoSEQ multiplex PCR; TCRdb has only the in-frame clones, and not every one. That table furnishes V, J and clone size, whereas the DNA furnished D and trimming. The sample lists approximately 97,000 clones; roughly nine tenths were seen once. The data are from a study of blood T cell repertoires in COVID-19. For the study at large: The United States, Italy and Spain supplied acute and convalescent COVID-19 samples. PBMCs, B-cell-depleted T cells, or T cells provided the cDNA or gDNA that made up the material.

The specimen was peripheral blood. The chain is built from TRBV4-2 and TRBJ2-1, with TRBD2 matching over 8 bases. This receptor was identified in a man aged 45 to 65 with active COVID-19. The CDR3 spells CASSQVGGRGGQVDNEQFF. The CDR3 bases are TGTGCCAGCAGCCAAGTCGGTGGCCGGGGGGGCCAAGTAGACAATGAGCAGTTCTTC.